The rows below give T cell receptor beta chains drawn from one sample of a study of blood T cell repertoires in COVID-19. Using immunoSEQ multiplex PCR, the repertoire was profiled, and TCRdb retains in-frame clones only, with some absent. The data show 150,000 to 200,000 clones, approximately 80% seen once. The sequenced sample was PBMCs or T cells enriched from blood (not recorded which). The receptors here all came from a man over 45 who had recovered from COVID-19. Both conserved end residues are trimmed from each CDR3. Each record gives: CDR3 protein, J gene, clone size, V gene. Size is omitted from some rows. Given values are once, few, many or a class for expanded clones.

CDR3: ASSLAFSGTRETQY; J: TRBJ2-5; size: .; V: TRBV5-1
CDR3: ASTERGSYGYT; J: TRBJ1-2; size: .; V: TRBV2
CDR3: ASCLSLRYGYT; J: TRBJ1-2; size: .; V: TRBV21-1
CDR3: ASSPPTGFNNQPQH; J: TRBJ1-5; size: .; V: TRBV19
CDR3: ASSERGGISTDTQY; J: TRBJ2-3; size: once; V: TRBV6-1
CDR3: ASSAARGQSEQF; J: TRBJ2-1; size: .; V: TRBV9
CDR3: ASSPGGSGLSPLH; J: TRBJ1-6; size: .; V: TRBV7-3
CDR3: ASSAHRGHTEAF; J: TRBJ1-1; size: .; V: TRBV9
CDR3: ASSAASGGPTDTQY; J: TRBJ2-3; size: .; V: TRBV9
CDR3: ASSYEVGNREP; J: TRBJ1-1; size: .; V: TRBV6-5
CDR3: ASRVGGVYEKLF; J: TRBJ1-4; size: .; V: TRBV28
CDR3: ASSFVLDRLNEKLF; J: TRBJ1-4; size: .; V: TRBV28
CDR3: ASDQQGWTEAF; J: TRBJ1-1; size: once; V: TRBV2
CDR3: ASSLVPGATGELF; J: TRBJ2-2; size: .; V: TRBV7-6
CDR3: ASSLEGGEQY; J: TRBJ2-7; size: .; V: TRBV7-9
CDR3: ASSIRSGNYGYT; J: TRBJ1-2; size: .; V: TRBV9
CDR3: ATSSGYEETQY; J: TRBJ2-5; size: .; V: TRBV24-1
CDR3: ASSSRAGYNSPLH; J: TRBJ1-6; size: .; V: TRBV7-2
CDR3: ASSWDRRNSPLH; J: TRBJ1-6; size: few; V: TRBV27
CDR3: ASSGQSLQTSSYEQY; J: TRBJ2-7; size: few; V: TRBV5-8
CDR3: ASRPIKGLAGDSQF; J: TRBJ2-1; size: once; V: TRBV11-2
CDR3: ASKGDSRASEQY; J: TRBJ2-7; size: .; V: TRBV10-1
CDR3: ASSYGEGEQY; J: TRBJ2-7; size: .; V: TRBV6-6
CDR3: ASSEVHSNIRNQPQH; J: TRBJ1-5; size: .; V: TRBV6-1
CDR3: ASSLPGLAGREQY; J: TRBJ2-7; size: .; V: TRBV5-1
CDR3: ASSIGLRNTEAF; J: TRBJ1-1; size: .; V: TRBV19
CDR3: ASSFISPRSEAF; J: TRBJ1-1; size: .; V: TRBV6-5
CDR3: ASSLARGMNTEAF; J: TRBJ1-1; size: .; V: TRBV5-1
CDR3: ASSPLQGSSF; J: TRBJ1-1; size: .; V: TRBV27
CDR3: ASSIREGKANEKLF; J: TRBJ1-4; size: .; V: TRBV27
CDR3: ASSGAWDGDEQY; J: TRBJ2-7; size: .; V: TRBV5-6
CDR3: ASAPGGTDTQY; J: TRBJ2-3; size: .; V: TRBV7-9